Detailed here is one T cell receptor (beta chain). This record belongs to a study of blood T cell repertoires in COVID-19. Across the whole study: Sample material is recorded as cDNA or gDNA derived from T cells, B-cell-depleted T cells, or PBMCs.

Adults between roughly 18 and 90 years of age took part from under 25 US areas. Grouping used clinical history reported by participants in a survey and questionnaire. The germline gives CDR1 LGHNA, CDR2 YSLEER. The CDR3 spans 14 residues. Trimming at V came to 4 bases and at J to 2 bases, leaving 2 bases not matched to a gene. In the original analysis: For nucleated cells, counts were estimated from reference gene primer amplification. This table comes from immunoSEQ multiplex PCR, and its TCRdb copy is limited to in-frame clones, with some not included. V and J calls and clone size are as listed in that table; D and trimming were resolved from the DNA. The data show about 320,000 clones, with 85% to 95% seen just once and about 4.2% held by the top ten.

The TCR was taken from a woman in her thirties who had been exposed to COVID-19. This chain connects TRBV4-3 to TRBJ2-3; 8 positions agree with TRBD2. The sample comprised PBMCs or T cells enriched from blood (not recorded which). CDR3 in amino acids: CASSRAGVTDTQYF. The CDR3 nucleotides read TGCGCCAGCAGCCGAGCGGGGGTCACAGATACGCAGTATTTT.